A single sample gave rise to the 12 T cell receptor beta chains below, sequenced in a study of PD-L1 blockade in urothelial cancer. Time point indicated: pretreatment peripheral blood. Generated by immunoSEQ multiplex PCR, the TCRdb table keeps only in-frame clones and is missing some. The table shows about 95,000 clones, with roughly 84% occurring only once. This specimen consisted of PBMCs, obtained around atezolizumab (anti-PD-L1) treatment. All receptors come from a man in his sixties with urothelial cancer.

The chain joins TRBV2 to TRBJ1-5; 8 bases match TRBD1. The CDR3 loop spans 12 amino acids. V trimming: 5 bases; J trimming: 7 bases; junction bases outside the gene matches: 1. Per germline, CDR1 SNHLY and CDR2 FYNNEI. The CDR3 is CASSRTGQPQHF. Written as DNA, the CDR3 is TGTGCCAGCAGTCGGACAGGGCAGCCCCAGCATTTT.

The genes are TRBV19 and TRBJ2-1; D may be TRBD2 (6 bases). The CDR3 spans 14 residues. Trimming removed 3 bases from V and 8 bases from J, with 14 bases in between. The germline V gene encodes CDR1 LNHDA and CDR2 SQIVND (reference sequence). The CDR3 loop is CASSMGLYTDEQFF. The CDR3 DNA reads as TGTGCCAGTAGTATGGGACTTTATACCGATGAGCAGTTCTTC. Full variable domain (remainder filled in from reference TRBV19 and TRBJ2-1): DGGITQSPKYLFRKEGQNVTLSCEQNLNHDAMYWYRQDPGQGLRLIYYSQIVNDFQKGDIAEGYSVSREKKESFPLTVTSAQKNPTAFYLCASSMGLYTDEQFFGPGTRLTVL.

The J gene is TRBJ2-7, the V gene TRBV29-1; 7 bases are a match to TRBD2. V was pared by 4 bases and J by 5 bases, with 8 bases of the junction left unmatched. The CDR3 contains 13 residues. The germline V gene has CDR1 SQVTM and CDR2 ANQGSEA. DNA for the CDR3: TGCAGCGTTGTTGGGGAGGGGAACCACGAGCAGTACTTC. Translation gives CSVVGEGNHEQYF.

This clone has more than one count but fewer than ten. The chain employs TRBV7-3 and TRBJ2-3; TRBD1 agrees at 10 bases. Trimming cost V 1 base and J 2 bases; bases outside gene matches: 3. Germline V gene lookup returns CDR1 SGHTA and CDR2 FQGTGA. This CDR3 is 16 amino acids long. The CDR3 bases are TGTGCCAGCAGCTTAAGAGGGACAGGGGTCACAGATACGCAGTATTTT. Translated, it gives CASSLRGTGVTDTQYF.

V and J are TRBV9 and TRBJ1-1, with D hard to call. The CDR3 loop spans 15 amino acids. CDR1 and CDR2 (germline): SGDLS, YYNGEE. The V gene lost 4 bases and the J gene lost 0 bases, with 13 bases spanning the gap. The CDR3 nucleotides are TGTGCCAGCAGCCCTAGGAGCCTAATGAACACTGAAGCTTTCTTT. It encodes CASSPRSLMNTEAFF.

The rearrangement uses TRBV5-1 and TRBJ2-1; TRBD2 agrees at 7 bases. This CDR3 is 15 amino acids long. Germline assignment: CDR1 SGHRS and CDR2 YFSETQ. V lost 1 base and J lost 6; bases outside the gene matches: 7. The CDR3 loop is CASSLSGTTVNEQFF. The CDR3 nucleotides are TGCGCCAGCAGCTTGAGCGGGACTACAGTCAATGAGCAGTTCTTC.

This chain links TRBV5-1 with TRBJ2-3; 11 bases map to TRBD1. Looked up from germline, CDR1 is SGHRS and CDR2 is YFSETQ. The CDR3 totals 15 residues. V lost 3 bases and J lost 5; bases outside the gene matches: 5. The CDR3 protein is CASSYGTGGGDTQYF. In nucleotides, the CDR3 is TGCGCCAGCAGCTATGGGACAGGGGGTGGAGATACGCAGTATTTT.

The chain employs TRBV7-8 and TRBJ2-3; D remains ambiguous. This CDR3 comprises 13 residues. Germline V gives CDR1 SGHVS, CDR2 FQNEAQ. Between the trimmed V and J ends, which lost 4 bases and 1 base, there was a span of 6 bases. The CDR3 DNA is TGTGCCAGCAGCTGGAGTCGCACAGATACGCAGTATTTT. Protein sequence: CASSWSRTDTQYF.

In this sample, this clone turned up once. The chain uses TRBV13 and TRBJ1-1; 7 bases agree with TRBD1. The CDR3 contains 12 residues. The trim removed 4 bases at V and 6 bases at J, leaving 2 bases unmatched. Looked up from germline, CDR1 is PRHDT and CDR2 is FYEKMQ (reference sequence). The DNA for the CDR3 is TGTGCCAGCAGCTGGGGACAGTCTGAAGCTTTCTTT. Its translation is CASSWGQSEAFF.

This rearrangement joins TRBV19 to TRBJ2-2; the D is unclear. This CDR3 has 13 amino acids. Germline V gene sequence: CDR1 LNHDA, CDR2 SQIVND (reference sequence). Trimming removed 5 bases from V and 6 bases from J, with 10 bases in between. The CDR3 region has the DNA TGTGCCAGTAGTGTACCGGGTCCCGGGGAGCTGTTTTTT. This codes for CASSVPGPGELFF.

The genes are TRBV7-3 and TRBJ2-7; 10 bases line up with TRBD1. This CDR3 has 15 residues. From germline, CDR1 is SGHTA and CDR2 FQGTGA. The ends lost 5 bases at V and 5 bases at J; junction bases unmatched: 9. CDR3 coding DNA: TGTGCCAGCAGCCCTACGGGACAGGGGACGAACGAGCAGTACTTC. Its translation is CASSPTGQGTNEQYF.

This chain links TRBV6-1 with TRBJ1-4, with a weak D call TRBD1 (5 bases). The germline V gene encodes CDR1 MNHNS and CDR2 SASEGT. The germline V and J ends were trimmed by 8 bases and 0 bases, with 13 bases remaining between them. The CDR3 is made up of 15 amino acids. CDR3 amino acids: CASHGRGSTNEKLFF. DNA of the CDR3: TGTGCCAGCCACGGGCGGGGGTCAACTAATGAAAAACTGTTTTTT.